This is a list of T cell receptor beta chains from one sample in a study of cytotoxic CD8 clonotypes in ibrutinib-treated CLL. Method: immunoSEQ multiplex PCR; TCRdb's copy keeps in-frame clones and lacks some. The sample consists of roughly 330,000 clones, 67% of them appearing once. Source: PBMCs, taken after 36 months of ibrutinib treatment. These receptors originate from a human donor with chronic lymphocytic leukemia. The CDR3 runs from the conserved cysteine through the conserved F or W. Fields, in order: V gene, J gene, clone size, D gene, CDR3 DNA, CDR3 protein. A D gene is named only where the DNA matches it firmly. The size entry is marked missing in some rows and otherwise reads once, few, many or a size class.

TRBV5-1	TRBJ2-2	.	.	TGCGCCAGCAGCGTGACACAGGGCACCGGGGAGCTGTTTTTT	CASSVTQGTGELFF
TRBV28	TRBJ1-2	.	.	TGTGCCAGCAGTTTATCTCTAACAGGCGGCTACACCTTC	CASSLSLTGGYTF
TRBV12-5	TRBJ1-4	.	TRBD1	TGTGCTAGTGGTTCGAGGACAGGGCGCGGCGAAAAACTGTTTTTT	CASGSRTGRGEKLFF
TRBV11-3	TRBJ2-3	.	TRBD1	TGTGCCAGCAGCTTAGTGTCAGGGGGCCGAGACACAGATACGCAGTATTTT	CASSLVSGGRDTDTQYF
TRBV6-1	TRBJ1-6	.	TRBD1	TGTGCCAGCAGTGTCAGGACAGGGCACTATAATTCACCCCTCCACTTT	CASSVRTGHYNSPLHF
TRBV2	TRBJ2-6	.	TRBD1	TGTGCCAGCAGGCCGGTCAGGGGGAACTCTGGGGCCAACGTCCTGACTTTC	CASRPVRGNSGANVLTF
TRBV7-9	TRBJ2-3	.	.	TGTGCCAGCAGCTTAGAGGGATTGAGGCCCACAGATACGCAGTATTTT	CASSLEGLRPTDTQYF
TRBV4-1	TRBJ1-2	.	TRBD1	TGCGCCAGCAGCCACAGGGGGCTAAAGCATGGCTACACCTTC	CASSHRGLKHGYTF
TRBV9	TRBJ1-2	few	TRBD1	TGTGCCAGCAGCGAGGGGGCAGGGAGCGGCTATGGCTACACCTTC	CASSEGAGSGYGYTF
TRBV28	TRBJ1-1	.	.	TGTGCCAGCACCCAGGGTCGTGAAGCTTTCTTT	CASTQGREAFF
TRBV29-1	TRBJ1-5	.	.	TGCAGCGTTGTTATTGGTCCTCGGGGGCAGCCCCAGCATTTT	CSVVIGPRGQPQHF
TRBV20-1	TRBJ2-7	.	.	TGCAGTGCTAGAGAAGGAGACGAGCAGTACTTC	CSAREGDEQYF
TRBV5-4	TRBJ1-2	few	.	TGTGCCAGCACCCCGGAAGCCAATAACTATGGCTACACCTTC	CASTPEANNYGYTF
TRBV1	TRBJ1-1	.	.	TGCACCAGCAGCCAAGCTGCCAGGACCGTCACTGAAGCTTTCTTT	CTSSQAARTVTEAFF
TRBV6-1	TRBJ2-3	.	.	TGTGCCAGCGGGGGGGCAACAGATACGCAGTATTTT	CASGGATDTQYF
TRBV5-1	TRBJ1-4	.	.	TGCGCCAGCAGCTTCGGGGGCCCAGAAAAACTGTTTTTT	CASSFGGPEKLFF
TRBV6-5	TRBJ1-5	.	TRBD1	TGTGCCAGCAGGAGGACAGGATTTGACAATCAGCCCCAGCATTTT	CASRRTGFDNQPQHF
TRBV7-7	TRBJ2-6	.	.	TGTGCCAGCAGCCCCGGATGGGGTGGGGCCAACGTCCTGACTTTC	CASSPGWGGANVLTF